One sample yielded the 12 T cell receptor beta chains listed below, sequenced in a study of shared clonotypes between healthy human individuals. CD45RO negativity and positive selection for CCR7 defined naive CD8 cells, a population that excluded terminally differentiated effector memory CD45RA+ cells. Method: immunoSEQ multiplex PCR; TCRdb's copy keeps in-frame clones and lacks some. The sample holds over 750,000 clones, just over 95% seen once. The material sequenced was naive CD8+ T cells sorted from blood. The receptors were gathered from a man aged 30 to 45 in good health.

The chain employs TRBV2 and TRBJ2-7, with a tentative D call TRBD2 (5 bases). The CDR3 totals 14 residues. Germline V gene lookup returns CDR1 SNHLY and CDR2 FYNNEI. V dropped 0 bases and J dropped 4 bases, with 10 bases sitting between them. CDR3 sequence reads: CASSEAGRGYEQYF. CDR3 coding DNA: TGTGCCAGCAGTGAAGCGGGAAGAGGGTACGAGCAGTACTTC.

The chain carries TRBV13 and TRBJ2-7; possible D gene TRBD2, 6 bases. Between the trimmed V and J ends, which lost 5 bases and 3 bases, there was a span of 14 bases. The CDR3 sequence is 14 residues long. Germline CDR1 PRHDT, CDR2 FYEKMQ (reference sequence). The CDR3 DNA reads TGTGCCAGCAGCGGTAGGGACTCCTTCTACGAGCAGTACTTC. Its translation is CASSGRDSFYEQYF.

The rearrangement joins TRBV14 to TRBJ2-5; no reliable D call. Between the trimmed V and J ends, which lost 2 bases and 4 bases, there was a span of 11 bases. CDR1 and CDR2 (germline): SGHDN, FVKESK. The CDR3 extends over 14 amino acids. In DNA form, the CDR3 reads TGTGCCAGCAGCCAACTCGCATCGGGAGAGACCCAGTACTTC. Its protein is CASSQLASGETQYF.

J is TRBJ2-7 and V is TRBV29-1; 12 nucleotides match TRBD2. CDR3 length equals 14 residues. Germline V gives CDR1 SQVTM, CDR2 ANQGSEA. V shed 4 bases and J 3 bases; nucleotides not matched to a gene: 4. The CDR3 sequence is CSVARLAGDYEQYF. The CDR3, as DNA: TGCAGCGTTGCCAGACTAGCGGGAGACTACGAGCAGTACTTC.

The chain couples TRBV28 to TRBJ2-7; weak D call: TRBD2 (6 bases). Germline V gives CDR1 MDHEN, CDR2 SYDVKM. CDR3 length: 14 amino acids. V lost 3 bases to trimming and J lost 8 bases, with 17 bases between them. The CDR3 DNA reads as TGTGCCAGCAGTTTCCGAAACTTAGCGGCTCAGCAGTACTTC. Its protein product is CASSFRNLAAQQYF. The complete variable domain, with remaining parts taken from reference TRBV28 and TRBJ2-7, reads DVKVTQSSRYLVKRTGEKVFLECVQDMDHENMFWYRQDPGLGLRLIYFSYDVKMKEKGDIPEGYSVSREKKERFSLILESASTNQTSMYLCASSFRNLAAQQYFGPGTRLTVT.

The chain couples TRBV10-3 to TRBJ1-4; D is uncertain. Germline V CDR1 and CDR2: ENHRY, SYGVKD. The CDR3 runs to 17 residues. Trimming pared 1 base from V and 5 bases from J, leaving 17 bases between. The CDR3 DNA is TGTGCCATCAGTGAGTTCGAGTTGGCAGATGAAAATGAAAAACTGTTTTTT. This encodes CAISEFELADENEKLFF.

This clone was counted once. The chain links TRBV27 to TRBJ2-7, with 7 bases that match TRBD1. Germline V gene lookup returns CDR1 MNHEY and CDR2 SMNVEV (reference sequence). The length of the CDR3 is 14 residues. Unmatched junction bases numbered 8, after V lost 5 bases and J lost 4 bases. CDR3 loop: CASSRWTGEYEQYF. As DNA, the CDR3 is TGTGCCAGCAGTAGATGGACAGGCGAATACGAGCAGTACTTC.

This rearrangement joins TRBV9 to TRBJ1-1; 10 bases map to TRBD1. Trimming cost V 0 bases and J 5 bases; bases outside gene matches: 1. This CDR3 is 14 amino acids long. Germline assignment: CDR1 SGDLS and CDR2 YYNGEE. The CDR3 bases are TGTGCCAGCAGCGTAGGACAGGGGGCGACTGAAGCTTTCTTT. This sequence encodes CASSVGQGATEAFF.

A note on this clone: This CDR3 is also generated by other DNA sequences in the sample. This rearrangement joins TRBV10-3 to TRBJ2-7, with a tentative D call TRBD2 (6 bases). Trimming cost V 2 bases and J 4 bases, with 6 bases left between them. The CDR3 is 12 residues long. The germline V gene has CDR1 ENHRY and CDR2 SYGVKD. The CDR3 DNA is TGTGCCATCAGTGAGGGAGGGTACGAGCAGTACTTC. It yields the protein CAISEGGYEQYF.

The chain combines TRBV4-2 with TRBJ2-1; 11 bases align to TRBD2. V gave up 0 bases and J gave up 4 bases; unmatched junction bases: 8. Germline V gene lookup returns CDR1 LGHNA and CDR2 YNFKEQ. This CDR3 comprises 18 residues. CDR3 sequence: CASSQDTPLAGVYNEQFF. The CDR3 coding sequence is TGTGCCAGCAGCCAAGACACCCCACTAGCGGGAGTTTACAATGAGCAGTTCTTC.

This chain connects TRBV6-1 to TRBJ2-1, with TRBD2 matching 7 bases. Germline trimming cut 4 bases from V and 0 bases from J; bases unmatched to any gene: 12. Germline V lookup: CDR1 MNHNS, CDR2 SASEGT. The CDR3 contains 18 residues. The CDR3 DNA is TGTGCCAGCAGTGCGATGCCTAGCGGCCCGAGCTCCTACAATGAGCAGTTCTTC. This gives the protein CASSAMPSGPSSYNEQFF.

The rearrangement joins TRBV27 to TRBJ2-1; 9 nucleotides line up with TRBD2. The CDR3 has 16 amino acids. Looked up from germline, CDR1 is MNHEY and CDR2 is SMNVEV (reference sequence). J lost 5 bases, V lost 10 bases, and 15 bases had no gene match. The CDR3 loop reads CATKEWAGGMDNEQFF. DNA for the CDR3: TGTGCCACCAAAGAATGGGCGGGAGGGATGGACAATGAGCAGTTCTTC.